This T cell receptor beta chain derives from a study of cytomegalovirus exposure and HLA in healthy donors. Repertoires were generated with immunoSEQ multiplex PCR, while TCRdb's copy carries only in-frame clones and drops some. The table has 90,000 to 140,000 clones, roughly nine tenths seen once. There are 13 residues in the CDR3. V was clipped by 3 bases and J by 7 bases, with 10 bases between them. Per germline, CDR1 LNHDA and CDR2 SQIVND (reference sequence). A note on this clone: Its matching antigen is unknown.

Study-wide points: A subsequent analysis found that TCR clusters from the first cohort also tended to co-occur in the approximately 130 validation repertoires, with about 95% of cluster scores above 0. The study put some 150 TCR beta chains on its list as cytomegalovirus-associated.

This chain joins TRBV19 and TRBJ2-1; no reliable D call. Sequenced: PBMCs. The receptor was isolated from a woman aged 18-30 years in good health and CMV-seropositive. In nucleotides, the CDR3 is TGTGCCAGTAGTATGCGGTTACTGAATGAGCAGTTCTTC. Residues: CASSMRLLNEQFF.